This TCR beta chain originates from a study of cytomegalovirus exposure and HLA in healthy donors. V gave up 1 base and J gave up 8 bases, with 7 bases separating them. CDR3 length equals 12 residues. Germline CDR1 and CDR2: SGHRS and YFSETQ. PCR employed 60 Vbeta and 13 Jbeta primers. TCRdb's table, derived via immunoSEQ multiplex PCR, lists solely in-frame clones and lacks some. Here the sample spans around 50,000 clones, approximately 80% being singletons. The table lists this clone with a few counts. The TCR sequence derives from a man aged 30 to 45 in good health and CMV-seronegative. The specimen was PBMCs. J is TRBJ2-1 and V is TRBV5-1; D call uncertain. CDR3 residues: CASSLPGHEQFF. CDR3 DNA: TGCGCCAGCAGCTTGCCGGGTCATGAGCAGTTCTTC. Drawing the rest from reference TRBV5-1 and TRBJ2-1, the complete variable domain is KAGVTQTPRYLIKTRGQQVTLSCSPISGHRSVSWYQQTPGQGLQFLFEYFSETQRNKGNFPGRFSGRQFSNSRSEMNVSTLELGDSALYLCASSLPGHEQFFGPGTRLTVL.